These 15 T cell receptor beta chains were sequenced from one sample in a study of OX40 agonist ivuxolimab in advanced cancers. Only in-frame clones appear in the TCRdb table, and some are missing; sequencing was by immunoSEQ multiplex PCR. Of some 130,000 clones in the sample, 85% to 95% were seen once. Source: CD4+ or CD8+ T cells sorted from blood, taken in a trial of the OX40 agonist ivuxolimab. The receptors originated from an adult with an advanced solid tumor such as melanoma, head and neck, liver or kidney cancer.

The V gene is TRBV9, the J gene TRBJ2-7, with D possibly being TRBD2 (5 bases). The germline V gene encodes CDR1 SGDLS and CDR2 YYNGEE. The length of the CDR3 is 15 residues. The V end lost 4 bases, the J end lost 2 bases, and 16 bases lay between the germline ends. CDR3 region: CASSTRGAAPYEQYF. The CDR3 DNA is TGTGCCAGCAGCACTCGGGGAGCGGCCCCCTACGAGCAGTACTTC.

This clone was recorded once. The rearrangement joins TRBV5-4 to TRBJ1-1, with a weak D call TRBD1 (6 bases). CDR3 size: 15 residues. Trimming cost V 4 bases and J 6 bases, with 19 bases left between them. The germline CDR1 and CDR2 sequences are SGHNT and YYREEE (reference sequence). The CDR3 sequence is CASSRGREDWAEAFF. The CDR3 nucleotides are TGTGCCAGCAGCCGGGGGCGAGAAGACTGGGCTGAAGCTTTCTTT.

The V call is TRBV4-1, the J call TRBJ1-1; tentative D call: TRBD1 (5 bases). The CDR3 totals 14 residues. Trimming left V 4 bases short and J 1 base short, with 10 bases between. Germline-derived CDR1 and CDR2 are MGHRA and YSYEKL. CDR3 loop: CASSPPGGNTEAFF. Here the CDR3 DNA reads TGCGCCAGCAGCCCCCCGGGGGGGAACACTGAAGCTTTCTTT.

The V call is TRBV29-1, the J call TRBJ1-1, with D perhaps TRBD1 (6 bases). The CDR3 is 15 residues long. V was shortened by 3 bases and J by 6 bases, with 20 bases between the two germline ends. Germline lookup yields CDR1 SQVTM and CDR2 ANQGSEA. CDR3 region: CSVDPAGAGAAEAFF. CDR3 coding DNA: TGCAGCGTTGATCCCGCGGGGGCGGGGGCCGCTGAAGCTTTCTTT. The complete variable domain, with remaining parts taken from reference TRBV29-1 and TRBJ1-1, reads SAVISQKPSRDICQRGTSLTIQCQVDSQVTMMFWYRQQPGQSLTLIATANQGSEATYESGFVIDKFPISRPNLTFSTLTVSNMSPEDSSIYLCSVDPAGAGAAEAFFGQGTRLTVV.

The chain carries TRBV10-3 and TRBJ1-2; no definite D call. CDR1 is ENHRY, CDR2 SYGVKD, per germline. The CDR3 length is 11 residues. Between the trimmed V and J ends, which lost 9 bases and 6 bases, there was a span of 11 bases. CDR3 in DNA: TGTGCCATTCCAGCATGGAATGGCTACACCTTC. Translation: CAIPAWNGYTF.

The rearrangement uses TRBV6-6 and TRBJ1-3; D is unclear. In germline, CDR1 is MNHNY, CDR2 SVGAGI (reference sequence). Trimming took off 7 bases at V and 2 bases at J, with 18 bases between the two ends. The CDR3 loop spans 16 amino acids. The CDR3 DNA is TGTGCCAGCACCCACCTGGGCCCGGGCACTGGAAACACCATATATTTT. Residues: CASTHLGPGTGNTIYF.

The rearrangement joins TRBV15 to TRBJ2-2, with D uncertain. The CDR3 spans 15 residues. The ends were cut back, 0 bases at V and 1 base at J, with 6 bases in the middle. The V gene's germline CDR1 is LNHNV and CDR2 YYDKDF (reference sequence). CDR3 loop: CATSREYGNTGELFF. The CDR3 nucleotides are TGTGCCACCAGCAGAGAGTACGGGAACACCGGGGAGCTGTTTTTT.

CDR3 amino acids: CASSQASPGGAAGYTF. Here the CDR3 DNA reads TGTGCCAGCAGCCAAGCCTCGCCGGGGGGCGCGGCGGGCTACACCTTC. The chain combines TRBV4-2 with TRBJ1-2, with D maybe TRBD1 (6 bases). V lost 1 base and J lost 8, with 20 bases in between. Germline CDR1 reads LGHNA; CDR2 reads YNFKEQ. This CDR3 contains 16 residues.

J is TRBJ1-1 and V is TRBV7-2; no firm D call. The CDR3 contains 17 residues. Germline CDR1 SGHTA, CDR2 FQGNSA. Between the trimmed V and J ends, which lost 7 bases and 1 base, there was a span of 22 bases. The CDR3 DNA reads TGTGCCAGCAACCCCGAGTCGGGCAGATTATCGAACACTGAAGCTTTCTTT. It specifies CASNPESGRLSNTEAFF.

The chain has TRBV10-3 and TRBJ2-2, with D possibly matching TRBD2 (6 bases). V lost 6 bases to trimming and J lost 4 bases, with 15 bases between them. Germline values: CDR1 ENHRY, CDR2 SYGVKD. This CDR3 contains 15 residues. The chain's CDR3 is CAISRGEGITGELFF. The CDR3 DNA reads as TGTGCCATCAGCCGCGGGGAAGGAATCACCGGGGAGCTGTTTTTT.

V and J are TRBV18 and TRBJ2-7; D possibly matches TRBD1 or TRBD2 (7 bases each). Germline assignment: CDR1 KGHSH and CDR2 LQKENI. The CDR3 sequence is 13 residues long. V dropped 8 bases and J dropped 2 bases, with 13 bases sitting between them. The CDR3 sequence is CASLRGGTYEQYF. Here the CDR3 DNA reads TGTGCCAGCCTCAGGGGGGGCACCTACGAGCAGTACTTC.

The chain uses TRBV6-5 and TRBJ1-5; 7 nucleotides agree with TRBD1. This CDR3 contains 15 residues. From germline, CDR1 is MNHEY and CDR2 SVGAGI. Trimming at V came to 2 bases and at J to 9 bases, leaving 10 bases not matched to a gene. For the CDR3, the DNA is TGTGCCAGCAGTTACGCCCGGGACAGCCCATCGCCCCAGCATTTT. Protein product: CASSYARDSPSPQHF.

The genes are TRBV18 and TRBJ1-4; D unresolved. This CDR3 is built from 13 residues. Germline V gene lookup returns CDR1 KGHSH and CDR2 LQKENI. Trimming removed 5 bases at V and 0 bases at J, with 4 bases between. In DNA, the CDR3 is TGTGCCAGCTCAAAGACAACTAATGAAAAACTGTTTTTT. Translation gives CASSKTTNEKLFF.

This sequence joins TRBV2 and TRBJ2-1; the D call may be TRBD1 or TRBD2 (9 bases each). The V gene lost 2 bases and the J gene lost 9 bases, with 14 bases spanning the gap. Germline loops: CDR1 SNHLY, CDR2 FYNNEI. The CDR3 extends over 14 amino acids. The CDR3 is CASSELAGQGEQFF. The CDR3 DNA reads TGTGCCAGCAGTGAACTAGCGGGACAGGGTGAGCAGTTCTTC.

This clone was observed once. The chain combines TRBV5-4 with TRBJ1-2; D is uncertain. Germline CDR1 SGHNT, CDR2 YYREEE (reference sequence). This CDR3 has 14 residues. The V and J ends lost 3 bases and 6 bases respectively, with 15 bases between them. CDR3 region: CASSSAGEGNGYTF. CDR3 nucleotide sequence: TGTGCCAGCAGCTCTGCCGGGGAGGGAAATGGCTACACCTTC.